This record looks at one T cell receptor (beta chain) sequence and its context. What it binds is not known. Time point defined: week 5, during vaccination. Each vaccine dose was 300 ug of mutant IDH1 20-mer peptide, with topical imiquimod. New IDH1-mutant, ATRX-lost WHO grade 3 or 4 astrocytomas occurred in donors. The sample comes from a study of a mutant IDH1 vaccine in newly diagnosed glioma. Across the study: Eight vaccine doses were administered to patients at weeks 1, 3, 5, 7, 11, 15, 19 and 23. Vaccine dosing followed radiotherapy by 4-6 weeks, or accompanied temozolomide cycles. Most patients had radiochemotherapy with temozolomide before enrollment; others had one alone.

Germline V gene lookup returns CDR1 MNHEY and CDR2 SVGAGI. The junction had 11 bases not matched to a gene; V was cut back by 0 bases and J by 7 bases. The CDR3 runs 16 residues. Repertoires were generated with immunoSEQ multiplex PCR, while TCRdb's copy carries only in-frame clones and drops some. Of some 60,000 clones listed, around 90% are singletons. The TCR was taken from a woman in her thirties or forties with glioma. The specimen was PBMCs, collected from a glioma patient whose treatment included an IDH1 peptide vaccine. The J gene is TRBJ2-7, the V gene TRBV6-5; 8 bases align to TRBD1. CDR3 in DNA: TGTGCCAGCAGTTACTCGAACAGGGGGAAATCTGGGGAGCAGTACTTC. Residues: CASSYSNRGKSGEQYF.